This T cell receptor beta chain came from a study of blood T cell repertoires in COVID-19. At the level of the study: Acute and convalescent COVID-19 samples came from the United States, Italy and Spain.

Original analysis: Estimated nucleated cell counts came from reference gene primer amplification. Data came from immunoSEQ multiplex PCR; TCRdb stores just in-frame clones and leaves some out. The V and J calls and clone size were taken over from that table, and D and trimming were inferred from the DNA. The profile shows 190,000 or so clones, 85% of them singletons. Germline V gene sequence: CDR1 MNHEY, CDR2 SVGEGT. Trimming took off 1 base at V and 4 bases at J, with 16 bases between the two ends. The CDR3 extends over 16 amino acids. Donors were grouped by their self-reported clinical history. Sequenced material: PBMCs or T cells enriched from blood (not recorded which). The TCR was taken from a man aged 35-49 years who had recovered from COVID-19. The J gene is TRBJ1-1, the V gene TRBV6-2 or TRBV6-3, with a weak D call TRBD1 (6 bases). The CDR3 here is CASSYFSGRGSTEAFF. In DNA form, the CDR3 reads TGTGCCAGCAGTTACTTCTCGGGCAGGGGTAGCACTGAAGCTTTCTTT.